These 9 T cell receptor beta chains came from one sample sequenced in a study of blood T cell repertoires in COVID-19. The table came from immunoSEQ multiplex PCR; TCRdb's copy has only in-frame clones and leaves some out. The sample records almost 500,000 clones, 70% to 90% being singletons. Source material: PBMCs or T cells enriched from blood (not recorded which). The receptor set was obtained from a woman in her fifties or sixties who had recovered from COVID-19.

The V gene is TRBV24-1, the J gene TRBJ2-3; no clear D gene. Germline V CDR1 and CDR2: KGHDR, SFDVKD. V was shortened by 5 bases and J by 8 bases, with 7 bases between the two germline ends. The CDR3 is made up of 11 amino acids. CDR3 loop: CATSVSGTQYF. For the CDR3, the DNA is TGTGCCACCAGTGTCTCAGGTACGCAGTATTTT.

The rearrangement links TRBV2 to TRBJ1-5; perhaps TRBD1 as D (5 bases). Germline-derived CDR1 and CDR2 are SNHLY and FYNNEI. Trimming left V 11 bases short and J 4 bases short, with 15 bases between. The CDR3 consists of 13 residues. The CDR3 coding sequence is TGTGCCGCCCGGCAGGGCTCAAATCAGCCCCAGCATTTT. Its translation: CAARQGSNQPQHF. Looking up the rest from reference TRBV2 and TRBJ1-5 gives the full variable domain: EPEVTQTPSHQVTQMGQEVILRCVPISNHLYFYWYRQILGQKVEFLVSFYNNEISEKSEIFDDQFSVERPDGSNFTLKIRSTKLEDSAMYFCAARQGSNQPQHFGDGTRLSIL.

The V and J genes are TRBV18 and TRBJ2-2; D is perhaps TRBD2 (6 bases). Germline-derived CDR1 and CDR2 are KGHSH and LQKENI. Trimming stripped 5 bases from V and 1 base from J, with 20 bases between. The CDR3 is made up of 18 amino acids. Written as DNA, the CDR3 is TGTGCCAGCTCATCCCGGATTACACCGGGACTGAACACCGGGGAGCTGTTTTTT. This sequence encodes CASSSRITPGLNTGELFF. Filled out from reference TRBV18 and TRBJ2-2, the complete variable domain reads NAGVMQNPRHLVRRRGQEARLRCSPMKGHSHVYWYRQLPEEGLKFMVYLQKENIIDESGMPKERFSAEFPKEGPSILRIQQVVRGDSAAYFCASSSRITPGLNTGELFFGEGSRLTVL.

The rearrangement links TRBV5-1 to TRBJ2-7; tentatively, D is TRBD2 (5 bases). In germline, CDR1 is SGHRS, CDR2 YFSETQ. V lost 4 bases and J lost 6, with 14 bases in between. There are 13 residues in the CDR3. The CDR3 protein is CASSLRENGEQYV. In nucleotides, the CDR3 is TGCGCCAGCAGCCTGAGGGAAAATGGCGAGCAGTACGTC.

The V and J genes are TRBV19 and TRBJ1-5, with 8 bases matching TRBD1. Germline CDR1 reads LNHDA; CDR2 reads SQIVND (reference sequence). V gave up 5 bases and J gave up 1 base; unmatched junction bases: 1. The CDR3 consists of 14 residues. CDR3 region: CASSWDRSNQPQHF. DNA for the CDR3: TGTGCCAGTAGTTGGGACAGGAGCAATCAGCCCCAGCATTTT.

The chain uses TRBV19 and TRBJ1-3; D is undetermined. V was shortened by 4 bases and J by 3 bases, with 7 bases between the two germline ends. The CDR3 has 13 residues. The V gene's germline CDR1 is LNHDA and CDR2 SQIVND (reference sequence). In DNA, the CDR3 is TGTGCCAGTAGTACGGGGAATGGAAACACCATATATTTT. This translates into CASSTGNGNTIYF.

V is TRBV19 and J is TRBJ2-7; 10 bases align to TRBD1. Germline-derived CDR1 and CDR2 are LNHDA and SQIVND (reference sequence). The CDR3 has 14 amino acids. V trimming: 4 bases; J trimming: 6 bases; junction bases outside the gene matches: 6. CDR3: CASSTTGTGVEQYF. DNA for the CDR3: TGTGCCAGTAGTACCACCGGGACAGGGGTCGAGCAGTACTTC.

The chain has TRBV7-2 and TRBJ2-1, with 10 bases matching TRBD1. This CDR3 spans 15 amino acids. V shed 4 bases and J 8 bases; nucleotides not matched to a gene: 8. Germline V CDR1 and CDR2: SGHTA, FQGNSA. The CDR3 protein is CASSSRQGAGYEQFF. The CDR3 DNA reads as TGTGCCAGCAGCTCCCGACAGGGGGCAGGATATGAGCAGTTCTTC.

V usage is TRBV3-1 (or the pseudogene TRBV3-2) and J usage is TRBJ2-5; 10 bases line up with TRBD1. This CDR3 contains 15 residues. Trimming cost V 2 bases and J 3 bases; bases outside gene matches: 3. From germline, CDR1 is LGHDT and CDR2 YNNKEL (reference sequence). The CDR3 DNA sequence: TGTGCCAGCAGCCAAAAGGGACAGGGGAAAGAGACCCAGTACTTC. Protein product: CASSQKGQGKETQYF.